Below are 18 T cell receptor beta chains sequenced from a single sample in a study of regulatory T cells in long-lasting Graves disease. Researchers made TCR beta libraries by using iRepertoire HTBI primers and running Arm-PCR on CDR3 regions. TCRdb re-called the multiplex PCR reads with MiXCR, one entry per CDR3 protein. The sample shows fewer than 600,000 distinct CDR3 sequences, around a fifth of them seen only once. Described time point: persistent/refractory GD, antithyroid drugs over 5 years with positive TRAb. From RNA extracted from PBMCs, the TCR library was made. Source: peripheral blood mononuclear cells (PBMCs), taken when the disease was refractory, from a patient treated with antithyroid drugs. The receptors here all came from a female donor with Graves disease.

This clonotype turned up a few times. This chain uses TRBV6-1 with TRBJ2-5; 7 nucleotides match TRBD1. V gave up 6 bases and J gave up 12 bases; unmatched junction bases: 7. The CDR3 is 11 residues long. Germline V gene data show CDR1 as MNHNS and CDR2 as SASEGT. In nucleotides, the CDR3 is TGTGCCAGCAGGGCGACAGGGAATAAGTACTTC. This gives the protein CASRATGNKYF.

The V gene is TRBV6-1, the J gene TRBJ1-5; D remains ambiguous. The CDR3 is 16 amino acids. CDR1 MNHNS and CDR2 SASEGT come from the germline V gene. V gave up 6 bases and J gave up 2 bases, with 17 bases separating them. The CDR3 DNA sequence: TGTGCCAGCAGCCGCTCTAGGGAATTAGGCAATCAGCCCCAGCATTTT. This encodes CASSRSRELGNQPQHF.

The chain combines TRBV2 with TRBJ2-1, with D tentatively TRBD1 or TRBD2 (6 bases each). Germline V gene lookup returns CDR1 SNHLY and CDR2 FYNNEI. V dropped 7 bases and J dropped 7 bases, with 14 bases sitting between them. The CDR3 has 13 residues. CDR3 protein: CASKWGAVNEQFF. In DNA, the CDR3 is TGTGCCAGCAAGTGGGGGGCAGTTAATGAGCAGTTCTTC.

This clonotype was detected many times. J is TRBJ1-2 and V is TRBV7-2; maybe TRBD1 (6 bases). V was cut by 5 bases and J by 10 bases, with 14 bases left in between. The CDR3 sequence is 12 residues long. Germline-derived CDR1 and CDR2 are SGHTA and FQGNSA. The CDR3, as DNA: TGTGCCAGCAGCCCAGCAGGGGCGGTCTACACCTTC. Amino acid sequence: CASSPAGAVYTF.

This sequence joins TRBV9 and TRBJ2-7; 7 bases line up with TRBD1. J was trimmed by 3 bases and V by 0 bases; bases with no gene match: 3. This CDR3 has 14 residues. Germline CDR1 SGDLS, CDR2 YYNGEE. The CDR3 sequence is CASSVAAGGYEQYF. The CDR3 coding sequence is TGTGCCAGCAGCGTAGCGGCAGGGGGCTACGAGCAGTACTTC.

The chain uses TRBV19 and TRBJ1-2; D is perhaps TRBD1 (5 bases). Per the germline V gene, CDR1 is LNHDA and CDR2 is SQIVND (reference sequence). The CDR3 is made up of 15 amino acids. V was cut by 6 bases and J by 6 bases, with 20 bases left in between. CDR3 protein: CASRLATAPGNGYTF. CDR3 sequence (DNA): TGTGCCAGTAGACTAGCGACAGCACCAGGGAATGGCTACACCTTC.

Details on this clonotype: A much larger clone differs by one base, so this may be a read error. The chain has TRBV12-3 or TRBV12-4 and TRBJ1-5, with D perhaps TRBD1 (5 bases). CDR3 length equals 12 residues. The CDR3, as DNA: TGTGCCAGCAGCCGCCCCGAGGGGACCCAGCGTTTT. This gives the protein CASSRPEGTQRF.

This sequence joins TRBV6-1 and TRBJ1-1; perhaps TRBD1 as D (5 bases). There are 15 residues in the CDR3. CDR1 and CDR2 (germline): MNHNS, SASEGT. Trimming stripped 1 base from V and 1 base from J, with 10 bases between. CDR3 region: CASSEVGGKNTEAFF. CDR3 bases: TGTGCCAGCAGTGAAGTGGGGGGAAAGAACACTGAAGCTTTCTTT.

Concerning this clonotype: A clone one base away is much larger, so this may be a read error. This chain connects TRBV6-1 to TRBJ1-5, with D uncertain. The CDR3 runs to 16 residues. The germline V gene encodes CDR1 MNHNS and CDR2 SASEGT. The germline V and J ends were trimmed by 8 bases and 0 bases, with 17 bases remaining between them. The CDR3 sequence is CASGKLILGSNQPQHF. In DNA form, the CDR3 reads TGTGCCAGCGGTAAACTCATACTCGGTAGCAATCAGCCCCAGCATTTT.

This clonotype has a handful of counts. This chain joins TRBV30 and TRBJ1-5; the D is unclear. Looked up from germline, CDR1 is GTSNPN and CDR2 is SVGIG (reference sequence). There are 14 residues in the CDR3. Trimming took 3 bases from V and 2 from J, leaving 11 bases between them. The CDR3 sequence is CAWRSRIGNQPQHF. For the CDR3, the DNA is TGTGCCTGGAGGTCCCGGATCGGCAATCAGCCCCAGCATTTT. Complete variable domain (other parts from reference TRBV30 and TRBJ1-5): SQTIHQWPATLVQPVGSPLSLECTVEGTSNPNLYWYRQAAGRGLQLLFYSVGIGQISSEVPQNLSASRPQDRQFILSSKKLLLSDSGFYLCAWRSRIGNQPQHFGDGTRLSIL.

This clonotype was found many times. This chain links TRBV10-3 with TRBJ2-7; D is perhaps TRBD1 (5 bases). CDR1 and CDR2 (germline): ENHRY, SYGVKD. The CDR3 has 13 residues. Trimming removed 3 bases from V and 4 bases from J, with 10 bases in between. The CDR3 spells CAISEGVKYEQYF. DNA of the CDR3: TGTGCCATCAGTGAAGGGGTCAAGTACGAGCAGTACTTC.

V and J are TRBV30 and TRBJ1-1; no clear D. The length of the CDR3 is 13 residues. The ends were cut back, 3 bases at V and 2 bases at J, with 10 bases in the middle. Germline lookup yields CDR1 GTSNPN and CDR2 SVGIG (reference sequence). CDR3 DNA sequence: TGTGCCTGGAGGGTACAGAGTAACACTGAAGCTTTCTTT. It codes for CAWRVQSNTEAFF.

In its sample, this clonotype was seen many times. The chain employs TRBV6-2 or TRBV6-3 and TRBJ2-7; a weak D match, TRBD1 (6 bases). Germline-derived CDR1 and CDR2 are MNHEY and SVGEGT. With 0 bases removed from V and 5 bases from J, the gap between germline ends came to 17 bases. The CDR3 sequence is 16 residues long. The CDR3 loop is CASSYSISQGPNEQYF. The DNA of the CDR3 is TGTGCCAGCAGTTACTCGATCTCTCAGGGGCCCAACGAGCAGTACTTC.

This clonotype was recorded many times. The V call is TRBV20-1, the J call TRBJ1-1; tentatively, D is TRBD1 (5 bases). Germline assignment: CDR1 DFQATT and CDR2 SNEGSKA (reference sequence). The CDR3 has 13 amino acids. V dropped 5 bases and J dropped 5 bases, with 15 bases sitting between them. The CDR3 region is CSAPRQGDTEAFF. The CDR3, as DNA: TGCAGTGCTCCCCGGCAGGGTGATACTGAAGCTTTCTTT.

The genes are TRBV5-1 and TRBJ2-5; D may correspond to TRBD1 or TRBD2 (5 bases each). V shed 4 bases and J shed 2 bases, with 15 bases lying between them. This CDR3 region has 15 residues. Germline CDR1 reads SGHRS; CDR2 reads YFSETQ. Here the CDR3 DNA reads TGCGCCAGCAGCCCCGAGGGGTTTTGGCAAGAGACCCAGTACTTC. Amino acids: CASSPEGFWQETQYF.

The table lists this clonotype with a few counts. The V call is TRBV7-9, the J call TRBJ2-5; the D call may be TRBD1 or TRBD2 (6 bases each). Trimming removed 5 bases from V and 5 bases from J, with 12 bases in between. CDR1 is SEHNR and CDR2 is FQNEAQ in the germline V gene (reference sequence). CDR3 size: 13 residues. This chain's CDR3 is CASSPEGGETQYF. The CDR3, as DNA: TGTGCCAGCAGCCCCGAAGGGGGGGAGACCCAGTACTTC.

This clonotype was detected a few times. This chain uses TRBV5-5 with TRBJ1-5; D not certain. The ends were cut back, 0 bases at V and 0 bases at J, with 4 bases in the middle. Germline CDR1 is SGHKS and CDR2 is YYEKEE (reference sequence). The CDR3 is made up of 14 amino acids. CDR3 coding DNA: TGTGCCAGCAGCTTGGCATATAGCAATCAGCCCCAGCATTTT. Translated: CASSLAYSNQPQHF. Based on the CDR3 plus reference TRBV5-5 and TRBJ1-5, the full variable domain is DAGVTQSPTHLIKTRGQQVTLRCSPISGHKSVSWYQQVLGQGPQFIFQYYEKEERGRGNFPDRFSARQFPNYSSELNVNALLLGDSALYLCASSLAYSNQPQHFGDGTRLSIL.

The CDR3 region is CSASNRDRGRNEQFF. The CDR3, as DNA: TGCAGTGCTAGTAACCGGGACAGGGGTCGGAATGAGCAGTTCTTC. The V and J genes are TRBV20-1 and TRBJ2-1, with 10 positions matching TRBD1. Germline V lookup: CDR1 DFQATT, CDR2 SNEGSKA (reference sequence). CDR3 length: 15 residues. The trim removed 3 bases at V and 7 bases at J, leaving 9 bases unmatched.